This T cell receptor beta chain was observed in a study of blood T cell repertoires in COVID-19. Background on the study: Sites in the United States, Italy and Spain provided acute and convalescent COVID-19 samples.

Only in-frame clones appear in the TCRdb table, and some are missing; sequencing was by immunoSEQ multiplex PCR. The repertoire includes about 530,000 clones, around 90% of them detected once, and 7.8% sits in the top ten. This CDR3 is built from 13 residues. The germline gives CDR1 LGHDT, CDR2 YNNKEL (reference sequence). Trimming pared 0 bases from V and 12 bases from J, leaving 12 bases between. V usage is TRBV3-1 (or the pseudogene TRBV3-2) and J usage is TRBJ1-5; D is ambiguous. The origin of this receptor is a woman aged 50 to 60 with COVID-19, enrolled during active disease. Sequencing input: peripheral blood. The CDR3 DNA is TGTGCCAGCAGCCAAGATCGGGGAGGGCTCCAGCATTTT. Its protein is CASSQDRGGLQHF.